The source of this T cell receptor beta chain is a study of beta chain features in type 1 diabetes (dated 2018 in TCRdb). In terms of the full investigation: No differences in mean age, gender distribution, total cell number or subset yield were found between patients and healthy donors. Whereas all 30 or so donors provided naive and central memory subsets, regulatory and stem cell-like memory subsets were isolated from just 8 patients and roughly 8 healthy donors. In the study, recently diagnosed type 1 diabetes patients and matched healthy donors were compared on the TCRB repertoires of their sorted circulating CD4+ T cell subsets. A total of 85 million to 140 million sorted cells were examined across all samples, and a strong correlation was observed between cell number per subset and RNA yield. What the study reported, not specific to this receptor: Naive, central memory and regulatory TCRB repertoires appeared to be more similar among patients than among healthy donors. PCR may preferentially amplify shorter templates, but because patient and control samples were amplified and corrected together, any resulting skew would affect both groups equally. Sequencing cDNA rather than genomic DNA could over-represent highly expressing activated cells, although activation and CD3 levels did not differ between groups. A moderate but significant shortening of TCRB CDR3 length was observed in type 1 diabetes patients in all four CD4+ subsets. Fewer insertions and more nucleotide deletions at VDJ recombination sites were observed in patients with type 1 diabetes, implying thymic rearrangement abnormalities. Because the HLA sub-analyses included only small numbers of individuals, any influence of HLA type on TCRB rearrangement was left unresolved.

In its sample, this clone was seen a few times. Its target antigen remains unknown. The record has no base qualities; no much larger clone is one base away. The High Capacity cDNA Reverse Transcription Kit was used to reverse transcribe all of the isolated RNA, meaning that expressed TCRB transcripts were what got sequenced. Deep immunoSEQ sequencing was applied to naive, central memory and regulatory T cell samples, giving an average of about 3.7 million total reads per sample. Sorted cells were lysed in RLT buffer, and RNA was extracted using DNase-treated RNeasy Micro or Mini kits according to cell number. Each cell subset was processed on its own to prevent cross-contamination, while patient and healthy donor samples were processed together. Using the immunoSEQ multiplex PCR, TCRB sequences were amplified from cDNA into 87-bp fragments spanning the CDR3 region. Amplicons were sequenced on the Illumina HiSeq platform. In the authors' own workflow: Synthetic template baselines were used to correct PCR bias computationally, reads within Hamming distance 2 were collapsed together, and singletons that could not be merged were discarded. Reads were aligned against IMGT to assign V, D and J genes, CDR3 length and insertions or deletions at six rearrangement sites. Within each subset, clonotype counts were normalized to sorted cell number, after which true diversity and Gini coefficients were computed with the tcR R package. The overlap coefficient, calculated on TCRB nucleotide sequences, was used to measure repertoire sharing. Out-of-frame TCRB sequences from naive cells were analyzed to stand in for the pre-selection repertoire. This immuneACCESS table, as held by TCRdb, lists in-frame sequences with V and J called but not all clones. Of the missing ones, under half trace to an unresolved V gene in checked studies; the others have no known cause. V, J and clone size derive from that table, while D and trimming were established from the DNA sequence. In all, the sample holds some 700,000 clones, and over 10% of those were seen once. Approximately 0.021% of the sample comes from the top ten.

The CDR3 spans 15 residues, from the cysteine through the phenylalanine. Only the CDR3 DNA stays, 45 bases, in frame from base 1. The junction shows trimming of 7 bases on V and 9 bases on J, and the gene matches do not reach 13 bases of it. The germline V gene gives CDR1 as MDHEN and CDR2 as SYDVKM. Each donor gave one peripheral blood draw, roughly 110 mL on average, collected into heparinised tubes. Naive, central memory, regulatory and stem cell-like memory CD4+ T cells were sorted on a BD FACSAria II using a panel including CD45RO, CCR7, CD25, CD127, CD95 and CD27. Every sorted population had a purity above 95%. PBMCs were isolated immediately by Lymphoprep density gradient centrifugation and stained directly without culture. Samples were stained and sorted in pairs, with one healthy donor and one patient per experiment, so that batch effects were minimized.

Sequences were obtained from naive CD4+ T cells from blood. In light of the paper, this sample's cell subset or site label describes: true naive CD4+ T cells. The chain is encoded by TRBV28 joined to TRBJ2-4, and 9 bases in between align with TRBD1. This receptor was identified in a man younger than 35 with type 1 diabetes. The CDR3 reads CASTSYPGQGGIQYF. The nucleotide sequence is TGTGCCAGCACTTCTTACCCGGGACAGGGCGGCATTCAGTACTTC.